This T cell receptor (beta chain) was obtained from a study of T cells in localized non-small cell lung cancer. Study findings and constraints: Tumor trailed uninvolved adjacent lung in T cell clonality, which peaked there. When the top 100 tumor clones were examined, a median approximately 62 of them also appeared in the adjacent lung, which was paired and uninvolved.

Of note for this clone: What it binds is not known.

V gave up 3 bases and J gave up 11 bases; unmatched junction bases: 12. Germline assignment: CDR1 MNHNS and CDR2 SASEGT. The CDR3 has 15 amino acids. TCRdb keeps only in-frame clones here, not all; method: immunoSEQ multiplex PCR. The data show approximately 100,000 clones, with approximately 91% seen just once and 4.1% held by the top ten. The chain links TRBV6-1 to TRBJ1-1, with TRBD1 matching over 10 bases. The source of this sequence is a woman between 40 and 69 years old with stage II squamous cell lung carcinoma. The source was PBMCs, collected before any cancer treatment. The CDR3 nucleotides are TGTGCCAGCAGTGATCTGACAGGGGGCGCGAGTTGGGCTTTCTTT. It specifies CASSDLTGGASWAFF.